One and the same sample provided the 31 T cell receptor beta chains below, sequenced in a study of OX40 agonist ivuxolimab in advanced cancers. Sequencing used immunoSEQ multiplex PCR; TCRdb keeps in-frame clones, though not all of them. The table has 90,000 to 100,000 clones, about 91% seen once; the top ten hold about 2.4%. The input for sequencing was CD4+ or CD8+ T cells sorted from blood, taken in a trial of the OX40 agonist ivuxolimab. The receptors originated from an adult with an advanced solid tumor such as melanoma, head and neck, liver or kidney cancer.

This chain uses TRBV19 with TRBJ2-3, with 8 bases lining up with TRBD2. The germline gives CDR1 LNHDA, CDR2 SQIVND (reference sequence). The CDR3 runs 13 residues. Trimming at V came to 10 bases and at J to 0 bases, leaving 3 bases not matched to a gene. The chain's CDR3 is CATRTSSTDTQYF. In DNA, the CDR3 is TGTGCCACCCGGACTAGCAGCACAGATACGCAGTATTTT. Drawing the rest from reference TRBV19 and TRBJ2-3, the complete variable domain is DGGITQSPKYLFRKEGQNVTLSCEQNLNHDAMYWYRQDPGQGLRLIYYSQIVNDFQKGDIAEGYSVSREKKESFPLTVTSAQKNPTAFYLCATRTSSTDTQYFGPGTRLTVL.

This clone appeared once. The J gene is TRBJ2-3, the V gene TRBV18; TRBD2 matches at 7 bases. Germline V gene sequence: CDR1 KGHSH, CDR2 LQKENI. This CDR3 has 16 amino acids. V shed 2 bases, J shed 7 bases, and the junction held 12 bases outside the gene matches. The CDR3 nucleotides are TGTGCCAGCTCACCAGTTCGAGGACCGGGAGGAAATACGCAGTATTTT. It encodes CASSPVRGPGGNTQYF.

The chain employs TRBV5-5 and TRBJ2-5; TRBD2 is a possible D gene (6 bases). Germline V gene sequence: CDR1 SGHKS, CDR2 YYEKEE (reference sequence). Trimming left V 0 bases short and J 1 base short, with 10 bases between. This CDR3 spans 15 amino acids. The CDR3 sequence is CASSLGPGVQETQYF. The CDR3 nucleotides read TGTGCCAGCAGCTTGGGACCGGGGGTCCAAGAGACCCAGTACTTC.

The chain employs TRBV6-6 and TRBJ2-5; the D gene is possibly TRBD2 (6 bases). The V end lost 6 bases, the J end lost 5 bases, and 16 bases lay between the germline ends. The germline V gene has CDR1 MNHNY and CDR2 SVGAGI (reference sequence). This CDR3 comprises 14 residues. CDR3 bases: TGTGCCAGCAGCTGGGCCGGGGGAAGGGAGACCCAGTACTTC. Amino acid sequence: CASSWAGGRETQYF.

In regard to this clone: Here the CDR3 omits its conserved ending phenylalanine or tryptophan, so a read error is the likely source. The DNA is left out, because the CDR3 cannot be placed on it with certainty; the CDR3 is given as TCRdb lists it. The V call is TRBV6-1, the J call TRBJ1-1; TRBD1 reflects the table's D call only, with no check against the DNA. A total of 12 residues make up the CDR3, ends included. The germline V gene has CDR1 MNHNS and CDR2 SASEGT. The CDR3: CASRNSGQASLK.

This clone came up once. CDR3 coding DNA: TGTGCCTCCAGGCGGGGACGAGAGGAGACCCAGTACTTC. This gives the protein CASRRGREETQYF. This chain uses TRBV6-5 with TRBJ2-5; D may be TRBD2 (6 bases). This CDR3 comprises 13 residues. The germline V gene encodes CDR1 MNHEY and CDR2 SVGAGI. V gave up 11 bases and J gave up 5 bases, with 18 bases separating them.

This clone turned up a few times. This sequence joins TRBV7-9 and TRBJ1-2; possible D gene TRBD1, 5 bases. The germline V and J ends were trimmed by 1 base and 7 bases, with 16 bases remaining between them. Germline V lookup: CDR1 SEHNR, CDR2 FQNEAQ (reference sequence). This CDR3 is 15 amino acids long. The CDR3 sequence is CASSLGGATGTGYTF. The CDR3 DNA follows: TGTGCCAGCAGCTTAGGCGGGGCCACTGGCACTGGCTACACCTTC.

V and J are TRBV19 and TRBJ1-5, with D maybe TRBD1 (6 bases). V lost 3 bases and J lost 7, with 16 bases in between. The CDR3 covers 15 residues. The germline V gene has CDR1 LNHDA and CDR2 SQIVND (reference sequence). In nucleotides, the CDR3 is TGTGCCAGTAGTATCCAATCGGGGGGCGGCCAGCCCCAGCATTTT. It specifies CASSIQSGGGQPQHF.

The chain is built from TRBV15 and TRBJ2-1; D remains unclear. The germline CDR1 and CDR2 sequences are LNHNV and YYDKDF (reference sequence). This CDR3 contains 12 residues. V was clipped by 0 bases and J by 9 bases, with 6 bases between them. CDR3 protein: CATSRDHFEQFF. CDR3 DNA: TGTGCCACCAGCAGAGATCACTTTGAGCAGTTCTTC.

This rearrangement joins TRBV27 to TRBJ1-1; D possibly corresponds to TRBD1 (5 bases). CDR1 is MNHEY, CDR2 SMNVEV, per germline (reference sequence). The ends were cut back, 6 bases at V and 1 base at J, with 9 bases in the middle. CDR3 size: 13 residues. The DNA of the CDR3 is TGTGCCAGCAGACCCACAGGGAACACTGAAGCTTTCTTT. Protein sequence: CASRPTGNTEAFF.

The chain carries TRBV18 and TRBJ2-1; TRBD1 matches at 10 bases. This CDR3 contains 15 residues. With 1 base clipped from V and 5 bases from J, the junction kept 2 bases outside the gene matches. Germline loops: CDR1 KGHSH, CDR2 LQKENI. The CDR3 DNA follows: TGTGCCAGCTCACCACGACAGGGGGCCAACAATGAGCAGTTCTTC. Protein: CASSPRQGANNEQFF.

The chain carries TRBV28 and TRBJ1-1; D is undetermined. This CDR3 has 13 amino acids. The germline V and J ends were trimmed by 2 bases and 9 bases, with 13 bases remaining between them. CDR1 is MDHEN, CDR2 SYDVKM, per germline. The DNA of the CDR3 is TGTGCCAGCAGTTTAGGGCAGCTCAGGAAAGCTTTCTTT. It specifies CASSLGQLRKAFF.

V gene TRBV30 combines with J gene TRBJ1-3; D unresolved. The CDR3 contains 14 residues. Germline loops: CDR1 GTSNPN, CDR2 SVGIG (reference sequence). V lost 0 bases, J lost 0 bases, and 6 bases lay in between. The CDR3 loop reads CAWSVKGSGNTIYF. CDR3 DNA sequence: TGTGCCTGGAGTGTAAAGGGCTCTGGAAACACCATATATTTT. Based on the CDR3 plus reference TRBV30 and TRBJ1-3, the full variable domain is SQTIHQWPATLVQPVGSPLSLECTVEGTSNPNLYWYRQAAGRGLQLLFYSVGIGQISSEVPQNLSASRPQDRQFILSSKKLLLSDSGFYLCAWSVKGSGNTIYFGEGSWLTVV.

The chain combines TRBV11-3 with TRBJ2-1; a weak D match, TRBD1 (6 bases). Trimming pared 1 base from V and 13 bases from J, leaving 14 bases between. Germline CDR1 SGHNT, CDR2 YENEEA. The CDR3 consists of 13 residues. This chain's CDR3 is CASSLGGQGGQFF. The DNA for the CDR3 is TGTGCCAGCAGCTTAGGGGGACAAGGGGGACAGTTCTTC. Variable domain in full (rest from reference TRBV11-3 and TRBJ2-1): EAGVVQSPRYKIIEKKQPVAFWCNPISGHNTLYWYLQNLGQGPELLIRYENEEAVDDSQLPKDRFSAERLKGVDSTLKIQPAELGDSAVYLCASSLGGQGGQFFGPGTRLTVL.

This clone was recorded once. V usage is TRBV18 and J usage is TRBJ1-4; 8 nucleotides match TRBD1. The CDR3 loop spans 18 amino acids. From germline, CDR1 is KGHSH and CDR2 LQKENI. V lost 3 bases and J lost 0; bases outside the gene matches: 9. CDR3: CASSPRGLRSATNEKLFF. The CDR3, as DNA: TGTGCCAGCTCACCCAGGGGGCTAAGGTCAGCAACTAATGAAAAACTGTTTTTT.

The genes are TRBV9 and TRBJ2-4, with 12 positions matching TRBD1. V trimming: 8 bases; J trimming: 10 bases; junction bases outside the gene matches: 16. This CDR3 region has 16 residues. Germline CDR1 and CDR2: SGDLS and YYNGEE. CDR3 DNA sequence: TGTGCCAGTACACCGGGACAGGGGGCCTCCGAACCGATTCAGTACTTC. Its protein is CASTPGQGASEPIQYF.

This clone was picked up one time. The chain employs TRBV6-5 and TRBJ1-2, with a tentative D call TRBD1 (6 bases). This CDR3 comprises 12 residues. The V gene's germline CDR1 is MNHEY and CDR2 SVGAGI. V was shortened by 5 bases and J by 4 bases, with 8 bases between the two germline ends. The CDR3: CASSGQSYGYTF. CDR3 in DNA: TGTGCCAGCAGTGGACAGTCCTATGGCTACACCTTC.

The table lists this clone with many counts. This chain connects TRBV2 to TRBJ1-2; 11 nucleotides agree with TRBD1. This CDR3 is built from 15 residues. Per the germline V gene, CDR1 is SNHLY and CDR2 is FYNNEI. V dropped 6 bases and J dropped 14; count of bases not matched to a gene: 17. The CDR3 region has the DNA TGTGCCAGCAGCCTACTACCCGGACAGGGGGCTAGGGGAACCTTC. Translation gives CASSLLPGQGARGTF.

The rearrangement links TRBV19 to TRBJ2-2; weak D call: TRBD1 (7 bases). V gave up 7 bases and J gave up 4 bases, with 13 bases separating them. The CDR3 spans 14 residues. The germline V gene encodes CDR1 LNHDA and CDR2 SQIVND (reference sequence). The CDR3 sequence is CASIWQGGTGELFF. Here the CDR3 DNA reads TGTGCCAGTATTTGGCAGGGGGGCACCGGGGAGCTGTTTTTT.

V gene TRBV2 combines with J gene TRBJ2-1; D uncertain. This CDR3 contains 13 residues. Germline V gives CDR1 SNHLY, CDR2 FYNNEI. V was pared by 5 bases and J by 4 bases, with 9 bases between. The DNA of the CDR3 is TGTGCCAGCAGTCCGGACGGTTACAATGAGCAGTTCTTC. It translates to CASSPDGYNEQFF.

V is TRBV7-9 and J is TRBJ1-1; D is perhaps TRBD1 (5 bases). The CDR3 has 13 residues. V was clipped by 8 bases and J by 0 bases, with 10 bases between them. CDR1 is SEHNR and CDR2 is FQNEAQ in the germline V gene (reference sequence). The CDR3 DNA reads as TGTGCCAGCGTCCCCAGGGTGAACACTGAAGCTTTCTTT. This encodes CASVPRVNTEAFF.

The rearrangement joins TRBV7-2 to TRBJ2-7; 8 bases agree with TRBD2. The V gene's germline CDR1 is SGHTA and CDR2 FQGNSA. The CDR3 is 14 residues long. The J segment lost 5 bases and the V segment lost 2 bases, leaving 5 bases of the junction unmatched. For the CDR3, the DNA is TGTGCCAGCAGCTTAAGGACTAGCTCTAACGAGCAGTACTTC. Amino acids: CASSLRTSSNEQYF.

This clone was seen just once. V usage is TRBV19 and J usage is TRBJ2-2; 7 positions match TRBD1. Germline lookup yields CDR1 LNHDA and CDR2 SQIVND (reference sequence). The V gene end was trimmed by 5 bases and the J gene end by 6 bases; junction bases not matched to a gene: 3. This CDR3 has 13 amino acids. CDR3 bases: TGTGCCAGTAGTTCCGGACAGGCCGGGGAGCTGTTTTTT. Encoded protein: CASSSGQAGELFF.

This chain links TRBV4-1 with TRBJ1-2; no firm D call. Deletions cut 1 base from V and 3 bases from J, with 9 bases between. Germline V gives CDR1 MGHRA, CDR2 YSYEKL. The CDR3 loop spans 14 amino acids. The CDR3 sequence: CASSQGQRDYGYTF. CDR3 in DNA: TGCGCCAGCAGCCAAGGCCAGAGAGACTATGGCTACACCTTC.

The chain employs TRBV28 and TRBJ1-3; D is undetermined. CDR3 length: 13 residues. V lost 8 bases and J 4 bases, leaving 12 bases between the germline ends. Germline V gives CDR1 MDHEN, CDR2 SYDVKM. The chain's CDR3 is CASEDGVGNTIYF. The DNA of the CDR3 is TGTGCCAGCGAGGACGGAGTCGGAAACACCATATATTTT.

The rearrangement joins TRBV30 to TRBJ2-4; TRBD2 matches at 7 bases. CDR1 and CDR2 (germline): GTSNPN, SVGIG (reference sequence). V shed 3 bases and J 9 bases; nucleotides not matched to a gene: 5. The CDR3 has 12 amino acids. The CDR3 DNA reads TGTGCCTGGAGAGCGGGAATGGCCATTCAGTACTTC. It yields the protein CAWRAGMAIQYF. The full variable domain, completed using reference TRBV30 and TRBJ2-4, is SQTIHQWPATLVQPVGSPLSLECTVEGTSNPNLYWYRQAAGRGLQLLFYSVGIGQISSEVPQNLSASRPQDRQFILSSKKLLLSDSGFYLCAWRAGMAIQYFGAGTRLSVL.

This clone appeared once. This chain connects TRBV2 to TRBJ2-5, with a weak D call TRBD2 (8 bases). CDR1 is SNHLY and CDR2 is FYNNEI in the germline V gene. CDR3 length: 14 amino acids. Trimming removed 7 bases at V and 8 bases at J, with 20 bases between. CDR3 coding DNA: TGTGCCAGCACTCCCACGGGAGGGGGCGTTACCCAGTACTTC. It encodes CASTPTGGGVTQYF. Variable domain in full (rest from reference TRBV2 and TRBJ2-5): EPEVTQTPSHQVTQMGQEVILRCVPISNHLYFYWYRQILGQKVEFLVSFYNNEISEKSEIFDDQFSVERPDGSNFTLKIRSTKLEDSAMYFCASTPTGGGVTQYFGPGTRLLVL.

The chain couples TRBV5-4 to TRBJ2-1; 7 bases line up with TRBD2. Trimming at V came to 4 bases and at J to 5 bases, leaving 12 bases not matched to a gene. Germline V gene lookup returns CDR1 SGHNT and CDR2 YYREEE (reference sequence). The CDR3 length is 16 residues. DNA of the CDR3: TGTGCCAGCAGCCCGAGAGGGGAGGGGCGGAACAATGAGCAGTTCTTC. It encodes CASSPRGEGRNNEQFF.

The rearrangement uses TRBV7-2 and TRBJ1-6; D is uncertain. This CDR3 has 14 amino acids. Between the trimmed V and J ends, which lost 5 bases and 6 bases, there was a span of 11 bases. Per germline, CDR1 SGHTA and CDR2 FQGNSA. The CDR3 coding sequence is TGTGCCAGCAGCCGACAAGCCGGTAATTCACCCCTCCACTTT. It specifies CASSRQAGNSPLHF.

A word on this clone: The germline gene is not matched at one end of the junction; a read error may be the cause. This chain links TRBV7-7 with TRBJ2-7; no definite D call. The CDR3 is 14 amino acids. Germline V gene lookup returns CDR1 SSHAT and CDR2 FNYEAQ (reference sequence). In DNA, the CDR3 is TGTGCTAGCAGCCCCGGGCTGCAGTACGACGAGCAGTACTTC. Its protein is CASSPGLQYDEQYF.

The chain carries TRBV7-2 and TRBJ2-1, with D hard to call. The V and J ends lost 1 base and 14 bases respectively, with 12 bases between them. This CDR3 region has 12 residues. Germline values: CDR1 SGHTA, CDR2 FQGNSA. CDR3 DNA: TGTGCCAGCAGCTTAGAGGCTAGTCAAAAGTTCTTC. It yields the protein CASSLEASQKFF.